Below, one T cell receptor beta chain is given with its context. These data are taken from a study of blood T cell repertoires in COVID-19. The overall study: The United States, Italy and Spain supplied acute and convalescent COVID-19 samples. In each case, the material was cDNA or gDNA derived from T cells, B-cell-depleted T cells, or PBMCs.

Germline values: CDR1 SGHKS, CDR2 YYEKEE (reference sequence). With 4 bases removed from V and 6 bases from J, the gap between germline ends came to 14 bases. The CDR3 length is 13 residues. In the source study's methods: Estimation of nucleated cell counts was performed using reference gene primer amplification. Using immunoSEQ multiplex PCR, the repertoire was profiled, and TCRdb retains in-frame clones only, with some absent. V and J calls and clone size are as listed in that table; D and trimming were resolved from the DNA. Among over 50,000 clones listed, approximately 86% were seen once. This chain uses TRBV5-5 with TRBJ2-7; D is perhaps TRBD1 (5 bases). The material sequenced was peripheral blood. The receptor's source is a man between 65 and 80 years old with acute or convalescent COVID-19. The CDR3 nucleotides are TGTGCCAGCAGCCCCCGAGCAGGGCGCGAGCAGTACTTC. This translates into CASSPRAGREQYF.